A single sample is the source of the 27 T cell receptor beta chains below, sequenced in a study of CD8+ T cells in alopecia areata. Investigators isolated RNA and reverse transcribed it into cDNA to act as the sequencing template. Sequencing was performed with immunoSEQ multiplex PCR; in TCRdb, only in-frame clones are kept and a portion is missing. The sample includes fewer than 110,000 clones, 84% of them seen just once. Sample treatment: oral pan-JAK inhibitor, 5-10 mg twice daily. Sequencing was performed on CD8+ T cells sorted from blood, taken at week 24, from a patient treated with tofacitinib. These receptors came from a human donor with alopecia areata.

The gene calls are TRBV4-3 and TRBJ2-6, with D hard to call. The CDR3 consists of 14 residues. Germline assignment: CDR1 LGHNA and CDR2 YSLEER. Trimming pared 1 base from V and 4 bases from J, leaving 5 bases between. In nucleotides, the CDR3 is TGCGCCAGCAGCCAAGTTACAGGGGCCAACGTCCTGACTTTC. This gives the protein CASSQVTGANVLTF.

The chain recombines TRBV4-1 with TRBJ1-2, with D tentatively TRBD1 (5 bases). This CDR3 has 15 residues. Trimming cost V 0 bases and J 2 bases, with 10 bases left between them. Germline CDR1 MGHRA, CDR2 YSYEKL. The CDR3 nucleotides read TGCGCCAGCAGCCAAGAGGGCAGGGCAAACTATGGCTACACCTTC. Translated, it gives CASSQEGRANYGYTF.

This chain joins TRBV10-3 and TRBJ1-2; possibly TRBD1 for D (6 bases). CDR3 length: 15 residues. Trimming removed 6 bases from V and 6 bases from J, with 20 bases in between. In germline, CDR1 is ENHRY, CDR2 SYGVKD. The CDR3 region is CAISDGQPVLDGYTF. The CDR3 DNA reads TGTGCCATCAGCGACGGACAGCCGGTACTTGATGGCTACACCTTC.

The chain combines TRBV19 with TRBJ2-7; D is possibly TRBD2 (6 bases). The V and J ends lost 5 bases and 6 bases respectively, with 11 bases between them. The CDR3 runs to 12 residues. Germline CDR1 is LNHDA and CDR2 is SQIVND (reference sequence). CDR3 in amino acids: CASSGTAFEQYF. The CDR3 DNA reads as TGTGCCAGTAGTGGGACTGCCTTCGAGCAGTACTTC.

The chain employs TRBV7-9 and TRBJ2-7, with D unclear. Deletions cut 1 base from V and 0 bases from J, with 10 bases between. This CDR3 contains 15 residues. Germline V gene lookup returns CDR1 SEHNR and CDR2 FQNEAQ (reference sequence). CDR3 protein: CASSLGPGGSYEQYF. The CDR3 DNA follows: TGTGCCAGCAGCTTAGGCCCGGGCGGCTCCTACGAGCAGTACTTC. Full variable domain (remainder filled in from reference TRBV7-9 and TRBJ2-7): DTGVSQNPRHKITKRGQNVTFRCDPISEHNRLYWYRQTLGQGPEFLTYFQNEAQLEKSRLLSDRFSAERPKGSFSTLEIQRTEQGDSAMYLCASSLGPGGSYEQYFGPGTRLTVT.

The chain carries TRBV29-1 and TRBJ2-7; D is unresolved. The CDR3 runs 14 residues. Trimming took 0 bases from V and 2 from J, leaving 11 bases between them. The germline gives CDR1 SQVTM, CDR2 ANQGSEA. The CDR3 loop is CSVEDTGRPYEQYF. In DNA, the CDR3 is TGCAGCGTTGAAGATACCGGCAGACCCTACGAGCAGTACTTC.

The chain employs TRBV4-3 and TRBJ1-2; no definite D call. Trimming cost V 4 bases and J 8 bases, with 11 bases left between them. Germline V lookup: CDR1 LGHNA, CDR2 YSLEER. The CDR3 covers 12 residues. The CDR3 protein is CASSLDGSGYTF. DNA of the CDR3: TGCGCCAGCAGCCTGGATGGATCCGGCTACACCTTC.

This chain joins TRBV4-1 and TRBJ2-7; D ambiguous. The CDR3 loop spans 14 amino acids. Germline CDR1 reads MGHRA; CDR2 reads YSYEKL. Trimming took 0 bases from V and 6 from J, leaving 12 bases between them. CDR3 in amino acids: CASSQDRNYREQYF. CDR3 nucleotides: TGCGCCAGCAGCCAAGATCGGAACTACCGCGAGCAGTACTTC.

The chain has TRBV4-1 and TRBJ1-1; D ambiguous. The CDR3 is 13 residues long. The V end lost 1 base, the J end lost 7 bases, and 10 bases lay between the germline ends. CDR1 is MGHRA, CDR2 YSYEKL, per germline. CDR3 in DNA: TGCGCCAGCAGCCAAGGAGAATTAGGTGAAGCTTTCTTT. Its protein product is CASSQGELGEAFF.

The chain joins TRBV15 to TRBJ2-2; a possible D gene is TRBD2 (5 bases). V was pared by 1 base and J by 7 bases, with 10 bases between. The CDR3 has 14 residues. CDR1 is LNHNV, CDR2 YYDKDF, per germline (reference sequence). In nucleotides, the CDR3 is TGTGCCACCAGCAGAGCCCGAGGGAACGGGGAGCTGTTTTTT. The encoded protein is CATSRARGNGELFF.

J is TRBJ2-3 and V is TRBV12-5, with TRBD2 identical over 10 bases. Germline V gene lookup returns CDR1 LGHNT and CDR2 FRNRAP. This CDR3 has 15 residues. Unmatched junction bases numbered 3, after V lost 2 bases and J lost 4 bases. CDR3 DNA: TGTGCTAGTGGTTTGCAGCGGGGGGGTGCAGATACGCAGTATTTT. Its translation: CASGLQRGGADTQYF.

The genes are TRBV4-2 and TRBJ2-2; 8 positions agree with TRBD2. CDR1 is LGHNA and CDR2 is YNFKEQ in the germline V gene. This CDR3 is built from 20 residues. V was pared by 0 bases and J by 2 bases, with 14 bases of the junction left unmatched. CDR3 in DNA: TGTGCCAGCAGCCAAGATCTTCTAGCGGGTCTGGTTAGAAACACCGGGGAGCTGTTTTTT. This encodes CASSQDLLAGLVRNTGELFF.

The chain couples TRBV7-2 to TRBJ2-1, with 9 bases that match TRBD2. The CDR3 has 13 residues. The junction had 7 bases not matched to a gene; V was cut back by 3 bases and J by 13 bases. The germline CDR1 and CDR2 sequences are SGHTA and FQGNSA. The CDR3 DNA reads as TGTGCCAGCAGCTTCGATAGCGGGGGTACCCAGTTCTTC. Amino acids: CASSFDSGGTQFF.

The chain uses TRBV7-6 and TRBJ1-6; 9 bases are shared with TRBD1. The germline V gene has CDR1 SGHVS and CDR2 FNYEAQ. CDR3 length: 15 amino acids. J was trimmed by 6 bases and V by 4 bases; bases with no gene match: 4. The CDR3 protein is CASSSGQGLNSPLHF. CDR3 in DNA: TGTGCCAGCAGCTCGGGACAGGGACTTAATTCACCCCTCCACTTT.

In its sample, this clone was seen a few times. The chain employs TRBV27 and TRBJ1-5, with 8 nucleotides matching TRBD1. V lost 5 bases to trimming and J lost 3 bases; unmatched junction nucleotides: 9. The CDR3 runs to 16 residues. The V gene's germline CDR1 is MNHEY and CDR2 SMNVEV (reference sequence). In DNA form, the CDR3 reads TGTGCCAGCAGTACGGTGACAGGGGCGGCCAATCAGCCCCAGCATTTT. Translating it yields CASSTVTGAANQPQHF.

In DNA form, the CDR3 reads TGCGCCAGCAGCCAAGATCGGTTGGTACCGGGGCCCCAGCATTTT. Its protein product is CASSQDRLVPGPQHF. The chain uses TRBV4-3 and TRBJ1-5; D unclear. The germline gives CDR1 LGHNA, CDR2 YSLEER. The V end was cut by 0 bases, the J end by 9 bases, with 15 bases between. The CDR3 has 15 amino acids.

The chain links TRBV7-9 to TRBJ2-5, with 9 nucleotides matching TRBD2. The assigned J gene may be wrong: the sequence end matches TRBJ2-7 better. From germline, CDR1 is SEHNR and CDR2 FQNEAQ (reference sequence). The CDR3 length is 15 residues. The CDR3 coding sequence is TGTGCCAGCAGCGGAGAGCGGGGGGTAACCTACGAGCAGTACTTC. Translating gives CASSGERGVTYEQYF.

The chain is built from TRBV4-3 and TRBJ2-7; the match to TRBD2 covers 9 bases. The CDR3 runs 15 residues. Germline V gene sequence: CDR1 LGHNA, CDR2 YSLEER. V lost 0 bases, J lost 3 bases, and 3 bases stayed unmatched. CDR3 region: CASSQDSGGFYEQYF. CDR3 coding DNA: TGCGCCAGCAGCCAAGATAGCGGGGGCTTCTACGAGCAGTACTTC.

The chain carries TRBV4-3 and TRBJ2-7; a possible D gene is TRBD2 (5 bases). CDR1 LGHNA and CDR2 YSLEER come from the germline V gene. The ends were cut back, 0 bases at V and 6 bases at J, with 9 bases in the middle. The CDR3 loop spans 13 amino acids. The CDR3 spells CASSQDSGTEQYF. DNA for the CDR3: TGCGCCAGCAGCCAAGATTCGGGAACCGAGCAGTACTTC.

The V call is TRBV5-4, the J call TRBJ1-2, with 10 positions matching TRBD1. Germline CDR1 and CDR2: SGHNT and YYREEE (reference sequence). The V gene end was trimmed by 4 bases and the J gene end by 4 bases; junction bases not matched to a gene: 10. This CDR3 region has 16 residues. CDR3 in DNA: TGTGCCAGCAGCCCCGAAGCGACAGGGGGCGGCTATGGCTACACCTTC. Translated, it gives CASSPEATGGGYGYTF.

This clone occurred once. V and J are TRBV10-2 and TRBJ2-2; 11 bases fit TRBD1. V lost 10 bases to trimming and J lost 1 base; unmatched junction nucleotides: 5. Germline values: CDR1 WSHSY, CDR2 SAAADI. CDR3 length: 15 amino acids. CDR3 loop: CATGTGGLNTGELFF. In nucleotides, the CDR3 is TGCGCCACCGGGACAGGGGGTTTGAACACCGGGGAGCTGTTTTTT.

The rearrangement uses TRBV5-1 and TRBJ2-7; 7 nucleotides align to TRBD2. This CDR3 is 16 amino acids long. V trimming: 0 bases; J trimming: 0 bases; junction bases outside the gene matches: 6. Per the germline V gene, CDR1 is SGHRS and CDR2 is YFSETQ. The CDR3 is CASSLGAGTGSYEQYF. In nucleotides, the CDR3 is TGCGCCAGCAGCTTGGGAGCGGGGACGGGCTCCTACGAGCAGTACTTC.

The V call is TRBV4-3, the J call TRBJ2-1; 12 positions match TRBD2. This CDR3 spans 16 amino acids. Germline trimming cut 0 bases from V and 7 bases from J; bases unmatched to any gene: 4. Per the germline V gene, CDR1 is LGHNA and CDR2 is YSLEER. CDR3 amino acids: CASSQDRLAGGNEQFF. CDR3 nucleotide sequence: TGCGCCAGCAGCCAAGATCGGCTAGCGGGGGGGAATGAGCAGTTCTTC.

The rearrangement links TRBV29-1 to TRBJ1-1, with D possibly matching TRBD1 (6 bases). The V end lost 4 bases, the J end lost 10 bases, and 16 bases lay between the germline ends. The germline V gene has CDR1 SQVTM and CDR2 ANQGSEA. The CDR3 has 12 residues. CDR3 DNA sequence: TGCAGCGTTGTAGGGGGTGGGTTGGGAGCTTTCTTT. Residues: CSVVGGGLGAFF.

J is TRBJ2-1 and V is TRBV27, with 7 bases fitting TRBD2. Germline trimming cut 2 bases from V and 5 bases from J; bases unmatched to any gene: 6. The length of the CDR3 is 15 residues. Germline V gene sequence: CDR1 MNHEY, CDR2 SMNVEV (reference sequence). The CDR3 reads CASSLSGNEHNEQFF. CDR3 sequence (DNA): TGTGCCAGCAGTTTAAGCGGGAACGAACACAATGAGCAGTTCTTC.

In its sample, this clone was seen many times. The V and J genes are TRBV7-9 and TRBJ2-7; D gene ambiguous. V was cut by 0 bases and J by 5 bases, with 5 bases left in between. This CDR3 region has 12 residues. The germline CDR1 and CDR2 sequences are SEHNR and FQNEAQ (reference sequence). The CDR3, as DNA: TGTGCCAGCAGCTTAGCCTCGAACGAGCAGTACTTC. Translating gives CASSLASNEQYF.

This CDR3 is CASSQGDSYEQYF. CDR3 DNA sequence: TGCGCCAGCAGCCAGGGGGACAGCTACGAGCAGTACTTC. The chain is built from TRBV4-1 and TRBJ2-7; TRBD1 aligns across 7 bases. Germline CDR1 MGHRA, CDR2 YSYEKL. V trimming: 3 bases; J trimming: 3 bases; junction bases outside the gene matches: 2. The CDR3 has 13 residues.